Included here is one T cell receptor beta chain sequence, with context. What it binds is not known. This entry is derived from a study of shared clonotypes between healthy human individuals. Clones were sequenced by immunoSEQ multiplex PCR, and TCRdb holds only the in-frame ones, with some missing. Of about 680,000 clones listed, approximately 73% were seen once; the top ten hold roughly 1.9%. CD4+ cells yielded CD45RA+ naive and CD45RA-negative memory subsets. Study-wide results and limits: Clonotypes not shared had lower generation probabilities than those common to all four donors. In general, naive subsets displayed greater estimated richness than memory subsets did.

V lost 6 bases to trimming and J lost 5 bases; unmatched junction nucleotides: 5. Germline CDR1 is LNHDA and CDR2 is SQIVND (reference sequence). The CDR3 extends over 14 amino acids. The sequenced sample consisted of memory CD4+ T cells sorted from blood. The subset was: CD45RA-negative fraction. The J gene is TRBJ2-1, the V gene TRBV19; TRBD2 matches 9 bases. The sequence derives from a woman aged 25 to 45 in good health. CDR3 sequence: CASSPTSGDNEQFF. The CDR3 nucleotides are TGTGCCAGTAGCCCGACTAGCGGAGACAATGAGCAGTTCTTC.